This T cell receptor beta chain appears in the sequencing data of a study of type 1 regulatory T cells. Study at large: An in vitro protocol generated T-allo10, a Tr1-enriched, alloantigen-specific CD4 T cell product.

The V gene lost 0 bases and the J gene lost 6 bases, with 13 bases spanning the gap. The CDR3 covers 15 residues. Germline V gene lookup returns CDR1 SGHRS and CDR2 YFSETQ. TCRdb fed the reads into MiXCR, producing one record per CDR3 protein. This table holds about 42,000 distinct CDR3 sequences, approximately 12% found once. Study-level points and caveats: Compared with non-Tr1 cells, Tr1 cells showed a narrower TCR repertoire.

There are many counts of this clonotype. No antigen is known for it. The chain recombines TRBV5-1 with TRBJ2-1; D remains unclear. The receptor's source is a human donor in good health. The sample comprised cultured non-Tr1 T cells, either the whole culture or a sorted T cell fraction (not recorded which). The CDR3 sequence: CASSLADPSINEQFF. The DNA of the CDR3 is TGCGCCAGCAGCTTGGCAGATCCCAGTATCAATGAGCAGTTCTTC.